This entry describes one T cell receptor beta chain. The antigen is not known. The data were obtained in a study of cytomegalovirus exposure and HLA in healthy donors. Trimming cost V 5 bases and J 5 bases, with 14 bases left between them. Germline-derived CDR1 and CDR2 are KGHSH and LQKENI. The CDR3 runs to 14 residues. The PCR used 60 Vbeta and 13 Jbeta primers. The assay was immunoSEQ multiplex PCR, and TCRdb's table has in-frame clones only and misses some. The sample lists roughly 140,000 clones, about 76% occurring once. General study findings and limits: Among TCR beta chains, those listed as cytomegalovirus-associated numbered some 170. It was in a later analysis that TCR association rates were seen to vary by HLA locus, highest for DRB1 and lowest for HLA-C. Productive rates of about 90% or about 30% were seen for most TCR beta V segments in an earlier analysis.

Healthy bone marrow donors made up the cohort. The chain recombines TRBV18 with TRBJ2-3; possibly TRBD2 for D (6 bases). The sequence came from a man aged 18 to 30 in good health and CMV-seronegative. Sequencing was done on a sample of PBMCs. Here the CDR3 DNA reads TGTGCCAGCTCATCGGGGACTTCGGGAGATACGCAGTATTTT. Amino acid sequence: CASSSGTSGDTQYF.